One and the same sample provided the 13 T cell receptor beta chains below, sequenced in a study of T cell responses to AZD1222 COVID-19 vaccine. Here immunoSEQ multiplex PCR was the method, and the copy in TCRdb shows in-frame clones only, minus some. The sample holds approximately 88,000 clones, about 92% seen once. Sequenced here: peripheral blood, sampled on day 0 of AZD1222 vaccination. These TCRs come from an adult in good health.

The V and J genes are TRBV2 and TRBJ2-2; D unresolved. This CDR3 region has 12 residues. The germline V and J ends were trimmed by 4 bases and 7 bases, with 7 bases remaining between them. Germline V gene sequence: CDR1 SNHLY, CDR2 FYNNEI. This CDR3 reads CASSVLSGELFF. DNA of the CDR3: TGTGCCAGCAGTGTTCTGAGCGGGGAGCTGTTTTTT.

J is TRBJ2-1 and V is TRBV6-5; 7 nucleotides agree with TRBD1. After removal of 7 bases from V and 4 bases from J, the junction contained 4 bases not matched to a gene. The germline CDR1 and CDR2 sequences are MNHEY and SVGAGI. CDR3 length: 13 amino acids. CDR3 sequence: CASNGDRYNEQFF. Written as DNA, the CDR3 is TGTGCCAGCAATGGGGACAGATACAATGAGCAGTTCTTC.

The chain links TRBV10-3 to TRBJ1-5; D remains ambiguous. Trimming shortened V by 5 bases and J by 4 bases, and 9 bases separated the two germline ends. Germline assignment: CDR1 ENHRY and CDR2 SYGVKD. The CDR3 totals 13 residues. The CDR3 DNA sequence: TGTGCCATCAGTTCGGGCACGAATCAGCCCCAGCATTTT. Residues: CAISSGTNQPQHF.

The rearrangement links TRBV10-1 to TRBJ2-1, with D possibly TRBD2 on 6 matching bases. V was clipped by 0 bases and J by 7 bases, with 10 bases between them. Looked up from germline, CDR1 is WNHNN and CDR2 is SYGVQD (reference sequence). This CDR3 comprises 14 residues. The CDR3 DNA reads TGCGCCAGCAGTGAGTCGGGGGGATCGAATGAGCAGTTCTTC. It translates to CASSESGGSNEQFF.

V usage is TRBV3-1 (or the pseudogene TRBV3-2) and J usage is TRBJ1-2; the match to TRBD1 covers 7 bases. Germline values: CDR1 LGHDT, CDR2 YNNKEL (reference sequence). CDR3 length equals 14 residues. V shed 4 bases and J 4 bases; nucleotides not matched to a gene: 6. The CDR3 DNA reads TGTGCCAGCAGCCCAAGACGACAGGGCTATGGCTACACCTTC. It specifies CASSPRRQGYGYTF.

The rearrangement joins TRBV28 to TRBJ1-5; 7 bases agree with TRBD1. The germline V gene encodes CDR1 MDHEN and CDR2 SYDVKM. The CDR3 is 14 residues long. V gave up 5 bases and J gave up 3 bases; unmatched junction bases: 4. The DNA of the CDR3 is TGTGCCAGCAGTCCGGGACAGCTCAATCAGCCCCAGCATTTT. It codes for CASSPGQLNQPQHF. The full variable domain, with the rest looked up from reference TRBV28 and TRBJ1-5, is DVKVTQSSRYLVKRTGEKVFLECVQDMDHENMFWYRQDPGLGLRLIYFSYDVKMKEKGDIPEGYSVSREKKERFSLILESASTNQTSMYLCASSPGQLNQPQHFGDGTRLSIL.

The chain combines TRBV29-1 with TRBJ2-7; D not certain. From germline, CDR1 is SQVTM and CDR2 ANQGSEA. The CDR3 covers 12 residues. The V end was cut by 7 bases, the J end by 6 bases, with 16 bases between. CDR3 nucleotides: TGCAGCGCTCGAAGCTACCTCTCCGAGCAGTACTTC. Translated, it gives CSARSYLSEQYF.

J is TRBJ1-3 and V is TRBV28; the match to TRBD1 covers 8 bases. Germline CDR1 MDHEN, CDR2 SYDVKM. With V trimmed by 5 bases and J by 0 bases, 15 bases remained unmatched. The CDR3 extends over 19 amino acids. The CDR3 here is CASSGEVDRDRYSGNTIYF. The CDR3 DNA reads TGTGCCAGCAGTGGGGAGGTGGACAGGGACCGATACTCTGGAAACACCATATATTTT.

This sequence joins TRBV3-1 (or the pseudogene TRBV3-2) and TRBJ2-3; 16 bases align to TRBD2. Germline loops: CDR1 LGHDT, CDR2 YNNKEL (reference sequence). Germline trimming cut 4 bases from V and 0 bases from J; bases unmatched to any gene: 10. The CDR3 extends over 20 amino acids. The CDR3 reads CASSPPNGTSGRGSTDTQYF. DNA for the CDR3: TGTGCCAGCAGCCCACCCAATGGGACTAGCGGGAGGGGGAGCACAGATACGCAGTATTTT.

The rearrangement joins TRBV18 to TRBJ2-5, with D possibly TRBD1 on 6 matching bases. The CDR3 contains 13 residues. Trimming cost V 4 bases and J 2 bases, with 8 bases left between them. Germline CDR1 is KGHSH and CDR2 is LQKENI. CDR3 in DNA: TGTGCCAGCTCACAAGGACAGCAAGAGACCCAGTACTTC. It is translated as CASSQGQQETQYF.

The chain joins TRBV6-5 to TRBJ2-1; TRBD2 aligns across 13 bases. Germline assignment: CDR1 MNHEY and CDR2 SVGAGI. The CDR3 consists of 14 residues. The trim removed 9 bases at V and 12 bases at J, leaving 11 bases unmatched. The CDR3 loop reads CASALAGGDHGQFF. For the CDR3, the DNA is TGTGCCAGTGCACTAGCGGGAGGGGATCATGGGCAGTTCTTC.

V is TRBV24-1 and J is TRBJ2-2; 13 bases agree with TRBD2. Germline CDR1 is KGHDR and CDR2 is SFDVKD. The V segment lost 1 base and the J segment 7 bases; nucleotides outside the gene matches: 11. CDR3 length equals 19 residues. This CDR3 reads CATSDFMTSGGSGIGELFF. CDR3 in DNA: TGTGCCACCAGTGATTTCATGACTAGCGGGGGGTCAGGAATCGGGGAGCTGTTTTTT.

The genes are TRBV29-1 and TRBJ2-3, with TRBD1 matching 7 bases. V gave up 5 bases and J gave up 2 bases; unmatched junction bases: 10. The germline V gene encodes CDR1 SQVTM and CDR2 ANQGSEA. The CDR3 loop spans 15 amino acids. The CDR3 region has the DNA TGCAGCGTTCGGCCGATGACAGGGCCCACAGATACGCAGTATTTT. This codes for CSVRPMTGPTDTQYF.